Listed below are T cell receptor beta chains from one sample, sequenced in a study of cytomegalovirus exposure and HLA in healthy donors. Produced via immunoSEQ multiplex PCR; TCRdb's table is partial and in-frame only. In the table there are a few hundred thousand clones, about nine tenths of which are singletons. The specimen was PBMCs. The receptors shown here come from a girl under 10 years old in good health and CMV-seronegative. Both conserved end residues are part of each CDR3. The D gene is left open where the match is weak. Clone size is not always given. Where it is, it says once, few, many or a class for expanded clones.

TGTGCCAGCAGGTCGGTCATGACCGGGGGCTACGAGCAGTACTTC,CASRSVMTGGYEQYF,-,TRBJ2-7,15,TRBV11-2,-
TGCGCCAGCAGTGAGTCGGGACTAGCGGCCTACAATGAGCAGTTCTTC,CASSESGLAAYNEQFF,-,TRBJ2-1,16,TRBV10-1,TRBD2
TGTGCCAGCAGCTTCCTAGCGGGGGGGAGCACAGATACGCAGTATTTT,CASSFLAGGSTDTQYF,-,TRBJ2-3,16,TRBV7-8,TRBD2
TGTGCCAGCAGTGAAGCGGGGGGAGTTAATGAAAAACTGTTTTTT,CASSEAGGVNEKLFF,few,TRBJ1-4,15,TRBV25-1,-
TGTGCTAGTAAGAGGGACAGCCTTAATGAAAAACTGTTTTTT,CASKRDSLNEKLFF,-,TRBJ1-4,14,TRBV12-5,TRBD1
TGTTCCAGCAGCTTAGGGGACAGGGGAGGTTATGGCTACACCTTC,CSSSLGDRGGYGYTF,-,TRBJ1-2,15,TRBV7-9,TRBD1
TGTGCCAGCAGCTTGGGGCAGGGTATCAAGATTAGGGAGACCCAGTACTTC,CASSLGQGIKIRETQYF,once,TRBJ2-5,17,TRBV5-6,-
TGTGCCAGCACCCTCCTTAGGAACACTGAAGCTTTCTTT,CASTLLRNTEAFF,-,TRBJ1-1,13,TRBV9,-
TGTGCCACCAGCAGCGGGACAGGGTTTTTTGGCTACACCTTC,CATSSGTGFFGYTF,few,TRBJ1-2,14,TRBV15,TRBD1
TGTGCCAGCAGCGTACTAGCGGGAGTCTCAAATGAGCAGTTCTTC,CASSVLAGVSNEQFF,-,TRBJ2-1,15,TRBV7-2,TRBD2
TGCGCCAGCGCCCCCGGGACAGCGGTCTCCGGTGAGCAGTTCTTC,CASAPGTAVSGEQFF,-,TRBJ2-1,15,TRBV10-2,TRBD1
TGTGCCAGCAGCGTCACGCAGGGGCACTCCTATAATTCACCCCTCCACTTT,CASSVTQGHSYNSPLHF,-,TRBJ1-6,17,TRBV5-6,-
TGTGCCAGCAGGGTACAGGGCTACGAGCAGTACTTC,CASRVQGYEQYF,-,TRBJ2-7,12,TRBV2,-
TGTGCCAGTAGTACAAATCGGGGGAGTACGCAGTATTTT,CASSTNRGSTQYF,-,TRBJ2-3,13,TRBV19,-
TGTTCCAGCAGCTTAAGCGTAGAGACCCAGTACTTC,CSSSLSVETQYF,-,TRBJ2-5,12,TRBV7-9,-
TGTGCCAGCAGTGAATCCTCCTTCCTTAGCCCCCTCTACGAGCAGTACTTC,CASSESSFLSPLYEQYF,-,TRBJ2-7,17,TRBV6-1,-
TGTGCCAGCGCCCGGGACAGCCAAGTAGGAGGCTACACCTTC,CASARDSQVGGYTF,once,TRBJ1-2,14,TRBV2,TRBD1
TGTGCCAGCAGGCTCGGGACATCCTATGGCTACACCTTC,CASRLGTSYGYTF,-,TRBJ1-2,13,TRBV2,-
TGCGCCAGCAGCTTGGCCGGCGGGGGGGCCGGAGATACGCAGTATTTT,CASSLAGGGAGDTQYF,-,TRBJ2-3,16,TRBV5-1,TRBD2
TGTGCCAGTTTGTGGGGACAGTCTAACTATGGCTACACCTTC,CASLWGQSNYGYTF,-,TRBJ1-2,14,TRBV28,TRBD1
TGTGCCTGGAGTGACCGTTGGCGAGGCGGGGCCCGCACAGATACGCAGTATTTT,CAWSDRWRGGARTDTQYF,-,TRBJ2-3,18,TRBV30,-
TGTGCCAGCAGCCCCGGGACAGGGACCTACAATGAGCAGTTCTTC,CASSPGTGTYNEQFF,-,TRBJ2-1,15,TRBV5-6,TRBD1
TGTGCCAGCAGCTTGCTGCAGGAGGGCTCCTACAATGAGCAGTTCTTC,CASSLLQEGSYNEQFF,-,TRBJ2-1,16,TRBV5-6,-
TGTGCCAGCAGCGAAGGGCCCCGCAGGAAGTACGAGCAGTACTTC,CASSEGPRRKYEQYF,-,TRBJ2-7,15,TRBV25-1,-
TGTGCCAGCAGCTTAGCGCGGCTAGCGGGGGGGCAAGAGACCCAGTACTTC,CASSLARLAGGQETQYF,-,TRBJ2-5,17,TRBV7-6,TRBD2
TGTGCCAGCAGCCTAGCCAGCCCGGCTTATGGCTACACCTTC,CASSLASPAYGYTF,few,TRBJ1-2,14,TRBV5-4,-
TGTGCCATCAGTGACCTCACTAGCGGGAGCGAAGAGACCCAGTACTTC,CAISDLTSGSEETQYF,-,TRBJ2-5,16,TRBV10-3,TRBD2
TGTGCCATCAGTGAGTACGGTAGTCAAGAGACCCAGTACTTC,CAISEYGSQETQYF,-,TRBJ2-5,14,TRBV10-3,-
TGTGCCAGCAGCCAAAATAAGGGAGCCAACACTGAAGCTTTCTTT,CASSQNKGANTEAFF,once,TRBJ1-1,15,TRBV7-9,-
TGCAGTGGTGGGAGCTCCTACGAGCAGTACTTC,CSGGSSYEQYF,-,TRBJ2-7,11,TRBV20-1,-
TGTGCCAGCAGCCTATATGGCGGGAGAAACGATGAGCAGTTCTTC,CASSLYGGRNDEQFF,-,TRBJ2-1,15,TRBV6-5,TRBD2
TGTGCCAGCAGCTTAGCTAGCGGGAGTCGGAATGAGCAGTTCTTC,CASSLASGSRNEQFF,once,TRBJ2-1,15,TRBV7-9,TRBD2
TGCGCCAGCAGCTTACAGGGGGCCCAAGCTTTCTTT,CASSLQGAQAFF,-,TRBJ1-1,12,TRBV5-1,TRBD1
TGTGCCAGCAGCCCCGGGGGGGGAGGCCAATATGAGCAGTTCTTC,CASSPGGGGQYEQFF,-,TRBJ2-1,15,TRBV7-6,TRBD2
TGTGCCAGCAGTACGACCGGGGGGGTCCACGAGCAGTACTTC,CASSTTGGVHEQYF,-,TRBJ2-7,14,TRBV28,TRBD2